Listed below are T cell receptor beta chains from one sample, sequenced in a study of shared clonotypes between healthy human individuals. Repertoires were generated with immunoSEQ multiplex PCR, while TCRdb's copy carries only in-frame clones and drops some. The repertoire holds roughly 2.2 million clones, 85% to 95% seen once, with 0.37% in the top ten. Sequencing was done on a sample of naive CD4+ T cells from PBMCs. The receptor source for this set is a man between 18 and 35 years old in good health. Some clones in this sample may be carry-over from other donors' samples. The CDR3 runs from the conserved cysteine through the conserved F or W. D genes are given only for firm matches. Some rows mark clone size as missing; the rest say once, few, many or name a class of expanded clone.

j_call d_call clone_size v_call cdr3_nt cdr3_aa
TRBJ2-7 . . TRBV28 TGTGCCAGCAGCAACACGGGGGATTTCTACGAGCAGTACTTC CASSNTGDFYEQYF
TRBJ1-5 TRBD1 . TRBV29-1 TGCAGCGTTGCAGACAGGGGAAAGGAACAGCCCCAGCATTTT CSVADRGKEQPQHF
TRBJ1-5 . few TRBV28 TGTGCCAGCAGTGCAATTAGACGGGGCTTAGCAAATCAGCCCCAGCATTTT CASSAIRRGLANQPQHF
TRBJ2-5 . once TRBV11-3 TGTGCCAGCAGCTCGGGACAAATGGGGCCCTCCCAAGAGACCCAGTACTTC CASSSGQMGPSQETQYF
TRBJ1-5 . . TRBV6-4 TGTGCCAGCAGTCCCTTAGATTATAGCAATCAGCCCCAGCATTTT CASSPLDYSNQPQHF
TRBJ1-2 . . TRBV6-1 TGTGCCAGCAGCTCGGGACCCCTAGAAGGGTATGGCTACACCTTC CASSSGPLEGYGYTF
TRBJ2-7 TRBD1 . TRBV5-1 TGCGCCAGCAGCTTGGAATGGAGACAGGGGGCCTACGAGCAGTACTTC CASSLEWRQGAYEQYF
TRBJ2-3 TRBD1 once TRBV7-7 TGTGCCAGCAGCCGGGGGACAGGGGGGAACACAGATACGCAGTATTTT CASSRGTGGNTDTQYF
TRBJ2-1 . . TRBV28 TGTGCCAGCACCCAACCGGGACCCGACAATGAGCAGTTCTTC CASTQPGPDNEQFF
TRBJ1-1 . . TRBV7-8 TGTGCCAGCAGCTTAGCGCAGGAGAACACTGAAGCTTTCTTT CASSLAQENTEAFF
TRBJ1-4 . . TRBV7-8 TGTGCCAGCAGCTTAGCAGGCTCTGAAAAACTGTTTTTT CASSLAGSEKLFF
TRBJ1-2 TRBD1 . TRBV9 TGTGCCAGCAGCCACAAAGTAGGGGACAGATTTAACTATGGCTACACCTTC CASSHKVGDRFNYGYTF
TRBJ1-2 TRBD1 . TRBV14 TGTGCCAGCAGCCGGGGACAGGGGAACTATGGCTACACCTTC CASSRGQGNYGYTF
TRBJ2-7 . . TRBV28 TGTGCCAGCAGTCCATCCTCCTACGAGCAGTACTTC CASSPSSYEQYF
TRBJ1-2 . . TRBV28 TGTGCCAGCAGTTTAACGGCACGGATCTATGGCTACACCTTC CASSLTARIYGYTF
TRBJ2-7 . . TRBV18 TGTGCCAGCTCACCACCGGGCTCCGAAGGCGGCTACGAGCAGTACTTC CASSPPGSEGGYEQYF
TRBJ1-6 . . TRBV30 TGTGCCTGGAGTGTAGGTTCACCCCTCCACTTT CAWSVGSPLHF
TRBJ2-7 TRBD2 . TRBV19 TGTGCCAGTAGTATTCTTAACGCGGGAGGGCGCGAGCAGTACTTC CASSILNAGGREQYF